The 15 T cell receptor beta chains below all came from one sample that was sequenced in a study of blood T cell repertoires in COVID-19. Profiled with immunoSEQ multiplex PCR; TCRdb holds only in-frame clones, not every one. Of some 74,000 clones listed, about 89% are singletons. The source material was peripheral blood. The receptors shown here come from a man aged 50 to 59 with COVID-19, enrolled during active disease.

Here the CDR3 DNA reads TGTGCCAGCAGCTTAGGGTCAGGGGGCTATCAGCCCCAGCATTTT. This codes for CASSLGSGGYQPQHF. This sequence joins TRBV11-2 and TRBJ1-5; 8 positions agree with TRBD1. Germline assignment: CDR1 SGHAT and CDR2 FQNNGV. This CDR3 contains 15 residues. Trimming cost V 1 base and J 5 bases; bases outside gene matches: 4.

V is TRBV30 and J is TRBJ2-1, with a tentative D call TRBD2 (6 bases). The CDR3 contains 14 residues. Germline values: CDR1 GTSNPN, CDR2 SVGIG (reference sequence). V dropped 5 bases and J dropped 6 bases, with 17 bases sitting between them. The CDR3 here is CAWEELAPGNEQFF. The CDR3 DNA is TGTGCCTGGGAAGAACTAGCCCCCGGCAATGAGCAGTTCTTC.

The V gene is TRBV28, the J gene TRBJ2-1; D remains ambiguous. Germline CDR1 and CDR2: MDHEN and SYDVKM. CDR3 length: 14 residues. Deletions cut 5 bases from V and 5 bases from J, with 13 bases between. The CDR3 nucleotides read TGTGCCAGCAGTCCTGGGCTTACTGACAATGAGCAGTTCTTC. Amino acid sequence: CASSPGLTDNEQFF.

The rearrangement joins TRBV6-6 to TRBJ1-3; possibly TRBD1 for D (5 bases). The CDR3 runs to 15 residues. Germline assignment: CDR1 MNHNY and CDR2 SVGAGI (reference sequence). The V end lost 0 bases, the J end lost 3 bases, and 9 bases lay between the germline ends. CDR3 in amino acids: CASSYSAGFGNTIYF. In DNA, the CDR3 is TGTGCCAGCAGTTACTCGGCAGGGTTTGGAAACACCATATATTTT.

The rearrangement links TRBV30 to TRBJ2-3; 11 bases match TRBD2. This CDR3 spans 14 amino acids. Germline V gene data show CDR1 as GTSNPN and CDR2 as SVGIG (reference sequence). Germline trimming cut 5 bases from V and 8 bases from J; bases unmatched to any gene: 9. The CDR3, as DNA: TGTGCCTGGGGACTAGCGGGCGGGCAGGGTACGCAGTATTTT. This translates into CAWGLAGGQGTQYF.

This sequence joins TRBV7-2 and TRBJ2-1; 9 bases agree with TRBD2. The V gene end was trimmed by 5 bases and the J gene end by 0 bases; junction bases not matched to a gene: 2. The CDR3 runs 15 residues. Germline V gives CDR1 SGHTA, CDR2 FQGNSA. CDR3 DNA sequence: TGTGCCAGCAGCATTAGCGGGAGCTCCTACAATGAGCAGTTCTTC. It encodes CASSISGSSYNEQFF.

The chain has TRBV9 and TRBJ1-1, with D uncertain. This CDR3 region has 15 residues. Germline V gene lookup returns CDR1 SGDLS and CDR2 YYNGEE. V lost 4 bases and J 0 bases, leaving 13 bases between the germline ends. This CDR3 is CASSPQYGVNTEAFF. CDR3 DNA sequence: TGTGCCAGCAGCCCCCAGTATGGAGTGAACACTGAAGCTTTCTTT.

The chain joins TRBV4-2 to TRBJ2-5; a weak D match, TRBD1 (6 bases). CDR3 length: 15 amino acids. Trimming left V 0 bases short and J 1 base short, with 9 bases between. The germline CDR1 and CDR2 sequences are LGHNA and YNFKEQ. As DNA, the CDR3 is TGTGCCAGCAGCCAAGATTCAGGGGCCCAAGAGACCCAGTACTTC. Amino acid sequence: CASSQDSGAQETQYF.

The chain is built from TRBV5-4 and TRBJ2-7; 8 nucleotides match TRBD2. The CDR3 is 14 residues long. The V gene's germline CDR1 is SGHNT and CDR2 YYREEE (reference sequence). Trimming at V came to 6 bases and at J to 1 base, leaving 6 bases not matched to a gene. The CDR3 DNA sequence: TGTGCCAGCAAAGTAGCGGGACCTTCCTACGAGCAGTACTTC. Protein sequence: CASKVAGPSYEQYF.

The chain has TRBV6-4 and TRBJ2-1; D unclear. The CDR3 is 16 residues long. The germline V gene has CDR1 MRHNA and CDR2 SNTAGT. Trimming pared 4 bases from V and 5 bases from J, leaving 18 bases between. The CDR3 loop is CASSATALPQNNEQFF. The CDR3 DNA follows: TGTGCCAGCAGTGCTACTGCCTTGCCCCAAAACAATGAGCAGTTCTTC.

The rearrangement links TRBV5-1 to TRBJ1-4; D is ambiguous. The germline gives CDR1 SGHRS, CDR2 YFSETQ. This CDR3 comprises 15 residues. Trimming pared 0 bases from V and 5 bases from J, leaving 11 bases between. The CDR3 coding sequence is TGCGCCAGCAGCTTGGATGTTAGCAAAAATGAAAAACTGTTTTTT. It is translated as CASSLDVSKNEKLFF.

The chain has TRBV3-1 (or the pseudogene TRBV3-2) and TRBJ2-1, with TRBD2 matching 8 bases. The V and J ends lost 3 bases and 2 bases, in that order; junction bases with no gene match: 3. The length of the CDR3 is 15 residues. Germline V lookup: CDR1 LGHDT, CDR2 YNNKEL (reference sequence). The CDR3 nucleotides are TGTGCCAGCAGCCACGGGCGGGAGGCCTACAATGAGCAGTTCTTC. Translating gives CASSHGREAYNEQFF.

The chain links TRBV19 to TRBJ1-4, with 8 positions matching TRBD1. V was pared by 5 bases and J by 7 bases, with 6 bases of the junction left unmatched. The CDR3 length is 14 residues. Germline CDR1 is LNHDA and CDR2 is SQIVND (reference sequence). In DNA, the CDR3 is TGTGCCAGTAGTCCTGGGACAGGATTTGAAAAACTGTTTTTT. Translated: CASSPGTGFEKLFF.

The sample holds a few counts of this clone. This chain uses TRBV5-1 with TRBJ2-3; possible D gene TRBD2, 6 bases. Between the trimmed V and J ends, which lost 0 bases and 0 bases, there was a span of 11 bases. Germline CDR1 is SGHRS and CDR2 is YFSETQ. CDR3 length: 16 residues. This chain's CDR3 is CASSLAGDSSTDTQYF. The CDR3, as DNA: TGCGCCAGCAGCTTGGCCGGGGACTCTAGCACAGATACGCAGTATTTT.

The chain carries TRBV7-3 and TRBJ2-1; no firm D call. CDR3 length: 15 amino acids. Germline values: CDR1 SGHTA, CDR2 FQGTGA. Between the trimmed V and J ends, which lost 4 bases and 4 bases, there was a span of 14 bases. Written as DNA, the CDR3 is TGTGCCAGCAGCTCCCGGCGCGGCGATTACAATGAGCAGTTCTTC. This gives the protein CASSSRRGDYNEQFF.